The present T cell receptor beta chain was sequenced within a study of T cell responses to AZD1222 COVID-19 vaccine. Whole-study results and caveats: Spike-specific TCR breadth and depth rose after two AZD1222 doses. Dominant at 160-218 and 743-854, vaccine-associated CD4 TCRs also spanned spike.

The CDR3 loop spans 16 amino acids. Germline V gene sequence: CDR1 SGHKS, CDR2 YYEKEE (reference sequence). Losses at the gene ends were 3 bases for V and 1 base for J; bases not matched to a gene: 7. Method: immunoSEQ multiplex PCR; TCRdb's copy keeps in-frame clones and lacks some. This table holds 160,000 or so clones, approximately 90% found once. As for this clone: As yet, its antigen is unknown.

The rearrangement links TRBV5-5 to TRBJ1-1; 9 bases align to TRBD1. Sequencing was performed on peripheral blood, taken on day 0 of AZD1222 vaccination. The TCR originated in an adult in good health. CDR3 protein: CASSWGTGSRNTEAFF. The DNA of the CDR3 is TGTGCCAGCAGCTGGGGGACAGGGTCGCGGAACACTGAAGCTTTCTTT.